This T cell receptor beta chain was sequenced for a study of shared clonotypes between healthy human individuals. Generated by immunoSEQ multiplex PCR, the TCRdb table keeps only in-frame clones and is missing some. The sample includes about 2.4 million clones, more than 85% seen only once; the top ten take 0.36%. The germline V and J ends were trimmed by 4 bases and 6 bases, with 11 bases remaining between them. This CDR3 comprises 13 residues. Per the germline V gene, CDR1 is LNHDA and CDR2 is SQIVND (reference sequence). The investigators split CD4+ cells into a CD45RA+ naive subset and a CD45RA-negative memory subset.

The sequencing input was naive CD4+ T cells from PBMCs. Subset indicated: CD45RA+ positively selected. The TCR originated in a man younger than 30 in good health. Some clones in this sample may be carry-over from other donors' samples. The rearrangement joins TRBV19 to TRBJ2-3; D perhaps matches TRBD1 (6 bases). In DNA, the CDR3 is TGTGCCAGTAGTAGGGCAGGGGCGGATACGCAGTATTTT. This codes for CASSRAGADTQYF.